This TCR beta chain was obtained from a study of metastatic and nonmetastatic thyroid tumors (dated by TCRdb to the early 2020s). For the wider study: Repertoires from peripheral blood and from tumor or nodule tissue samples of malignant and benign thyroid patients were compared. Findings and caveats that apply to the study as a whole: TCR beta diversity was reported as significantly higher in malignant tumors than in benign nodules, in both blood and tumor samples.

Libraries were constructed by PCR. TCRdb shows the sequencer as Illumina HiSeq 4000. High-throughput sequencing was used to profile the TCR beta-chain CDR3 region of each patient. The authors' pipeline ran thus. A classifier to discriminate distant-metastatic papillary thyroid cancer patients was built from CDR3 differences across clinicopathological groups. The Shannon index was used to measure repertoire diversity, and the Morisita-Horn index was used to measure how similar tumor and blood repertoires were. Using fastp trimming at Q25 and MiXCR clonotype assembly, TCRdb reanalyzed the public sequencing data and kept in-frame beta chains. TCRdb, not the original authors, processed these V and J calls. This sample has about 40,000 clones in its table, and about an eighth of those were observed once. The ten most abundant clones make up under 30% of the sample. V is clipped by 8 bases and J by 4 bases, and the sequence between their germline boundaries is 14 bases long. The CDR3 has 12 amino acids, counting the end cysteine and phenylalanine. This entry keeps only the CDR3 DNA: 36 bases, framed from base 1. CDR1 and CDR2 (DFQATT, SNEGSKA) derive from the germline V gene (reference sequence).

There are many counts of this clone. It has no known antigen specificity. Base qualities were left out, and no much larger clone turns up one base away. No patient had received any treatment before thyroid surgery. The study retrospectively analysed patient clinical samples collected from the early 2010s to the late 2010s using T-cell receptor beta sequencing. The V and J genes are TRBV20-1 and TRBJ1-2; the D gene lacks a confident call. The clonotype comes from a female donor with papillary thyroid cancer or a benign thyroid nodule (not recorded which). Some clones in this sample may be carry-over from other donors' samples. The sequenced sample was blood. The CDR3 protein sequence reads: CSSNPRRYGYTF. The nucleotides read TGCAGTTCCAACCCCAGGCGCTATGGCTACACCTTC.